The T cell receptor (beta chain) described here comes from a study of OX40 agonist ivuxolimab in advanced cancers. Study context: With ivuxolimab, an agonistic anti-OX40 (CD134) antibody, patients were treated. Study outcomes and limitations: On average, CD8+ T cells had more expanded clones than CD4+. In the 0.1-3.0 mg/kg groups, partial responders showed among the lowest expansion. At 0.1 to 3.0 mg/kg and by week 6, clonal expansion occurred in CD4+ and CD8+ blood T cells.

Germline V gives CDR1 GTSNPN, CDR2 SVGIG (reference sequence). The CDR3 loop spans 14 amino acids. J lost 6 bases, V lost 8 bases, and 10 bases had no gene match. Data came from immunoSEQ multiplex PCR; TCRdb stores just in-frame clones and leaves some out. The sample has roughly 90,000 clones, around 85% seen once; the top ten hold approximately 0.22%. Note on this clone: Its antigen is currently unknown.

The clonotype originates from an adult with an advanced solid tumor such as melanoma, head and neck, liver or kidney cancer. The chain has TRBV30 and TRBJ2-1; 10 bases match TRBD1. This specimen consisted of CD4+ or CD8+ T cells sorted from blood, obtained in a trial of the OX40 agonist ivuxolimab. In nucleotides, the CDR3 is TGTGCCGCGGTCCCGGGACAGGGGATCAATGAGCAGTTCTTC. Encoded protein: CAAVPGQGINEQFF.